The entry below describes one TCR beta chain. This clonotype was counted many times. Its antigen has not been determined. Qualities for individual bases were not recorded, and no much larger clone is one base off. This specimen's time point label, per the study, means: newly diagnosed GD, antithyroid drugs for less than 3 months. For both TCR sequencing and RNA sequencing, RNA was extracted from PBMCs in TRIzol. The diagnosis of Graves' disease followed American Thyroid Association guidelines. Patients were recruited from an endocrinology department in Xi'an, China. Each patient gave about 10 milliliters of peripheral blood, collected in an EDTA anticoagulant tube. PBMCs were isolated by Ficoll Paque Plus density gradient separation without further T cell sorting. An Agilent 2100 Bioanalyzer and agarose gel were used to check RNA quality, and a NanoDrop 2000 was used to measure RNA concentration. These data belong to a study of regulatory T cells in long-lasting Graves disease (dated by TCRdb to the early 2020s). Background for the entire study: Newly diagnosed Graves' disease patients had taken antithyroid drugs for less than 3 months. A total of roughly 33 samples were covered by TCR sequencing, comprising around 13 persistent and about 20 newly diagnosed Graves' disease patients. The study took place in China and was registered as a clinical trial. Patients with persistent Graves' disease were compared with patients with newly diagnosed Graves' disease using TCR sequencing and RNA sequencing of peripheral blood. What the research found in general, with its limitations: The authors acknowledged the small sample size as a limitation that may reduce accuracy. The study examined only peripheral blood because the primary lesion, thyroid tissue, could not be accessed. Patients with persistent disease shared more public clonotypes (roughly 2,900) than newly diagnosed patients did (966). Persistent disease showed preferential use of TRBV28, TRBJ1-2 and TRBJ2-5, whereas newly diagnosed disease favored TRBV20-1 and TRBJ2-1. Compared with newly diagnosed patients, persistent Graves' disease patients had lower TCR Shannon entropy and fewer highly expanded clones, which suggests clonal expansion. Only the TCR beta chain was sequenced and analyzed.

Library construction relied on multiplex PCR. Reads for this sample came from an Illumina HiSeq 4000. CDR3 regions were amplified by Arm-PCR with iRepertoire HTBI primers to construct TCR beta libraries. PCR products were gel purified before sequencing. In the source study's methods: Gene usage analysis of CDR3 amino acid clonotypes used the 50 to 70 TRBV and 11 to 15 TRBJ segments found across samples. COPE and FqMerger were used to merge filtered high-quality paired reads into contigs. BLAST was used to align contigs to the IMGT TRBV, TRBD and TRBJ reference genes, and CDR3 was defined following IMGT. Highly expanded clones were defined as clonotypes with a frequency above 0.1%. Shannon entropy was used to measure repertoire diversity, and the Gini coefficient was used to measure V-J evenness. Clonotypes shared by more than one individual were considered public. In TCRdb, the public reads were trimmed at Q25 with fastp and aligned with MiXCR, with productive beta chains retained. Each CDR3 protein gets just one entry, which takes the most common genes and DNA from the rows behind it. The V and J calls follow TCRdb's processing rather than the paper's. In all, the sample holds roughly 500,000 distinct CDR3 sequences, and 14% of those were seen once. Approximately 19% of the sample is taken by the ten largest.

CDR1 and CDR2, per the germline V gene, are SNHLY and FYNNEI. The germline V end is reduced by 6 bases and the J end by 8 bases; junction bases left unmatched: 12. The cysteine opens and the phenylalanine closes a CDR3 of 16 amino acids. Of the read, only the CDR3 DNA is kept; its 48 bases are in frame from base 1. This sample also belongs to another study, concerning T cells in Graves' hyperthyroidism and ophthalmopathy. According to the second study: Stable Graves' hyperthyroidism was defined as the absence of progression to ophthalmopathy over 18 months of follow-up. Hyperthyroidism patients were aged 18 to 65 years and newly diagnosed, with disease duration of less than 2 months. Any patient with an uncontrolled infection, another autoimmune disease, pregnancy or lactation was excluded. Diagnoses were based on clinical symptoms, serum thyroxine and TRAb, thyroid ultrasound and orbital computed tomography. The first round of RT-PCR for the TCR CDR3 was performed with the HTBI primer set and the Qiagen OneStep RT-PCR kit. Most expanded thyroid clonotypes (frequency above 0.001) were also found in blood, which suggests that blood repertoires may mirror thyroid immune responses. A 13 V-J signature model separated ophthalmopathy from stable hyperthyroidism, with nearly 90% sensitivity and about 81% specificity in cross-validation and 80%/75% in testing. In validation, the model predicted progression to ophthalmopathy a median of about 6.8 months before onset, with about 64% sensitivity and roughly 73% specificity. To identify TCR V-J signatures that set the groups apart, the researchers used a discovery cohort of approximately 98 patients, made up of approximately 43 with Graves' ophthalmopathy and some 56 with stable Graves' hyperthyroidism. Whether ophthalmopathy could be predicted prospectively was tested in an independent validation cohort made up of fewer than 20 hyperthyroidism patients plus 17 patients who later progressed to ophthalmopathy. The 75 to 100 discovery patients were randomly divided into training and test sets at a 7:3 ratio. Thyroid tissue and blood T-cell repertoires from more than 5 Graves' hyperthyroidism patients were also compared in the study. Following sampling, methimazole starting at 30 mg daily was given to hyperthyroidism patients, and high-dose intravenous methylprednisolone was given to ophthalmopathy patients. Libraries were constructed in a second round of multiplex PCR, after which size selection and purification were carried out. Sequencing of the libraries was done on an Illumina HiSeq2000 using paired-end 100 bp reads. SOAPnuke was used to process the raw data, with reads discarded if the reads contained adapters or uncalled bases, had a mean Phred below 15, or lacked an exact constant-primer or identifier match. COPE v1.2.5 was used to merge the high-quality paired reads, and each unique nucleotide sequence was defined as a clonotype. MiTCR v1.1 was used to align clonotypes to the IMGT TRBV, TRBD and TRBJ reference segments. The analysis included only V-J combinations with a frequency above 0.0001, which together covered around 99% of the repertoires. The TCS score was defined as the ratio of F50 (clonal expansion) to E x V (chaos), calculated using BLOSUM62-based TCRdist between CDR3 peptides within each V-J. Welch's t-statistics and random forest reduced fewer than 600 V-J features to about 13, which were used in a naive Bayes classifier (R e1071). No statistical method was used to set the sample size in advance, and investigators knew the group allocation. According to the paper, TCR Vbeta CDR3 sequencing was carried out on about 140 peripheral blood samples, which came from fewer than 50 ophthalmopathy, approximately 78 hyperthyroidism and some 17 progressor patients.

The sequences come from peripheral blood mononuclear cells (PBMCs), collected at new diagnosis, from a patient treated with antithyroid drugs. The clonotype comes from a woman aged 50 to 65 with Graves disease. Donor details come from another sample of the same person, matched by shared clones. The V gene is TRBV2 and the J gene is TRBJ2-3; 12 middle bases align to TRBD2. The CDR3 corresponds to CASRPGLAGLSRTQYF. The bases are TGTGCCAGCAGACCGGGACTAGCGGGTCTTAGTCGTACGCAGTATTTT.